Below are 5 T cell receptor beta chains sequenced from a single sample in a study of monozygotic twins with inflammatory bowel disease. Each CDR3 protein gets one entry in TCRdb, which reprocessed the 5' RACE reads and gives no DNA. The sample's table shows some 100,000 distinct CDR3 sequences. Sequencing input: blood. The receptors derive from a human donor with ulcerative colitis or Crohn's disease, or a healthy co-twin of an affected twin (not recorded which).

The rearrangement links TRBV20-1 to TRBJ1-1. The CDR3 totals 11 residues. From germline, CDR1 is DFQATT and CDR2 SNEGSKA (reference sequence). The chain's CDR3 is CTSEIPTEAFF.

The V call is TRBV6-2 or TRBV6-3, the J call TRBJ2-1; lacking DNA, the TRBD1 call made by TCRdb goes unchecked. The CDR3 contains 15 residues. Germline V gene lookup returns CDR1 MNHEY and CDR2 SVGEGT. The CDR3 sequence: CASSYVSGPNEEQFF.

This rearrangement joins TRBV5-4 to TRBJ2-7; TCRdb's D call of TRBD1 is untestable without DNA. The germline CDR1 and CDR2 sequences are SGHNT and YYREEE (reference sequence). CDR3 size: 15 residues. CDR3 in amino acids: CASSPTGKSSYEQYF.

The rearrangement links TRBV7-2 to TRBJ1-1. Looked up from germline, CDR1 is SGHTA and CDR2 is FQGNSA. The length of the CDR3 is 13 residues. CDR3 protein: CASSRGGVTEAFF.

The CDR3 spells CASSQEGMETQYF. This chain links TRBV3-1 with TRBJ2-5. There are 13 residues in the CDR3. Germline V CDR1 and CDR2: LGHDT, YNNKEL (reference sequence).